These 30 T cell receptor beta chains were all obtained from the same sample, sequenced in a study of graft-versus-host responses after intestinal transplantation. Data came from immunoSEQ multiplex PCR; TCRdb stores just in-frame clones and leaves some out. This sample has tens of thousands of clones; around 80% occur once, and the top ten carry approximately 3%. From the graft tissue, intraepithelial and lamina propria lymphocytes were released through processing. Sequences were derived from ileum tissue, sampled 98 days after intestinal transplantation. These receptors all come from a human patient who received an intestinal transplant, so some T cells may come from the graft donor.

This chain connects TRBV7-2 to TRBJ2-2; possibly TRBD1 or TRBD2 for D (6 bases each). CDR1 SGHTA and CDR2 FQGNSA come from the germline V gene. Trimming took off 1 base at V and 5 bases at J, with 8 bases between the two ends. This CDR3 comprises 14 residues. The CDR3 here is CASSLGGATGELFF. The CDR3 DNA reads as TGTGCCAGCAGCTTAGGGGGGGCGACCGGGGAGCTGTTTTTT.

The chain links TRBV6-5 to TRBJ2-3, with a possible D match to TRBD1 (6 bases). Deletions cut 4 bases from V and 14 bases from J, with 19 bases between. This CDR3 has 13 residues. In germline, CDR1 is MNHEY, CDR2 SVGAGI. CDR3 coding DNA: TGTGCCAGCAGTTCGACTCGACAGGACCTTGGGTATTTT. Translating it yields CASSSTRQDLGYF.

There are a few counts of this clone. The gene calls are TRBV10-3 and TRBJ2-7, with D perhaps given as TRBD1 or TRBD2 (6 bases each). This CDR3 is 18 amino acids long. The germline V and J ends were trimmed by 8 bases and 1 base, with 27 bases remaining between them. The germline gives CDR1 ENHRY, CDR2 SYGVKD. In DNA form, the CDR3 reads TGTGCCATCGCGGATAGCATCGGAGGGGGTAAATTTTCCTACGAGCAGTACTTC. Translating gives CAIADSIGGGKFSYEQYF.

This chain links TRBV2 with TRBJ1-1; perhaps TRBD1 as D (5 bases). Germline CDR1 and CDR2: SNHLY and FYNNEI. V was trimmed by 4 bases and J by 0 bases, leaving 9 bases between them. CDR3 length: 14 residues. CDR3 DNA: TGTGCCAGCAGTGTGACAGTCATGAACACTGAAGCTTTCTTT. Its protein is CASSVTVMNTEAFF.

The rearrangement uses TRBV10-3 and TRBJ2-3, with unresolved D. V was clipped by 6 bases and J by 5 bases, with 12 bases between them. Germline V gene lookup returns CDR1 ENHRY and CDR2 SYGVKD. The CDR3 is 13 residues long. CDR3 nucleotides: TGTGCCATCAGCCCACCCCAAGTAGATACGCAGTATTTT. Protein sequence: CAISPPQVDTQYF.

V usage is TRBV5-6 and J usage is TRBJ1-2; no clear D gene. The CDR3 loop spans 14 amino acids. V was shortened by 7 bases and J by 3 bases, with 16 bases between the two germline ends. CDR1 and CDR2 (germline): SGHDT, YYEEEE. Here the CDR3 DNA reads TGTGCCAGCCGACGACTTACGACTTACTATGGCTACACCTTC. As protein: CASRRLTTYYGYTF.

This clone was seen only once. The chain carries TRBV27 and TRBJ1-6, with D possibly matching TRBD1 (6 bases). V lost 9 bases and J 4 bases, leaving 13 bases between the germline ends. Germline V lookup: CDR1 MNHEY, CDR2 SMNVEV (reference sequence). This CDR3 comprises 14 residues. The DNA of the CDR3 is TGTGCCAGTTCGAGGGGGGATTATAATTCACCCCTCCACTTT. Protein product: CASSRGDYNSPLHF.

The genes are TRBV4-2 and TRBJ2-3, with a weak D call TRBD1 (5 bases). Germline V gives CDR1 LGHNA, CDR2 YNFKEQ. The CDR3 has 15 amino acids. With 0 bases removed from V and 2 bases from J, the gap between germline ends came to 9 bases. The DNA for the CDR3 is TGTGCCAGCAGCCAAGAGGGGCCTATCACAGATACGCAGTATTTT. It encodes CASSQEGPITDTQYF.

V is TRBV6-1 and J is TRBJ1-5; D gene ambiguous. Trimming left V 6 bases short and J 4 bases short, with 16 bases between. The CDR3 runs to 15 residues. Germline V gene lookup returns CDR1 MNHNS and CDR2 SASEGT. The CDR3 DNA sequence: TGTGCCAGCAGCATGGGTGGGAGTGGGAATCAGCCCCAGCATTTT. It encodes CASSMGGSGNQPQHF.

Of note for this clone: Other DNA sequences in this specimen translate into the identical CDR3. The gene calls are TRBV19 and TRBJ1-5; D unresolved. Germline CDR1 is LNHDA and CDR2 is SQIVND (reference sequence). The ends were cut back, 3 bases at V and 1 base at J, with 7 bases in the middle. CDR3 length: 14 amino acids. CDR3 in DNA: TGTGCCAGTAGTATTTCGTCGAGCAATCAGCCCCAGCATTTT. Its protein is CASSISSSNQPQHF.

The V gene is TRBV19, the J gene TRBJ2-5; 10 positions agree with TRBD2. Germline CDR1 is LNHDA and CDR2 is SQIVND (reference sequence). V shed 2 bases and J 1 base; nucleotides not matched to a gene: 7. This CDR3 comprises 17 residues. The CDR3 bases are TGTGCCAGTAGTATAAAGAACAGCGGGGGGGCCCAAGAGACCCAGTACTTC. Translation: CASSIKNSGGAQETQYF.

The sample holds one count of this clone. J is TRBJ1-6 and V is TRBV2; D is undetermined. Germline V lookup: CDR1 SNHLY, CDR2 FYNNEI. The CDR3 length is 16 residues. Trimming pared 6 bases from V and 0 bases from J, leaving 12 bases between. CDR3 nucleotides: TGTGCCAGCAGGGAGGATTACAGCTCCTATAATTCACCCCTCCACTTT. Amino acids: CASREDYSSYNSPLHF.

The J gene is TRBJ2-6, the V gene TRBV13, with a weak D call TRBD1 (5 bases). Germline CDR1 and CDR2: PRHDT and FYEKMQ (reference sequence). The CDR3 spans 15 residues. Trimming stripped 0 bases from V and 4 bases from J, with 7 bases between. CDR3 coding DNA: TGTGCCAGCAGCTTAGGGGGGCCCGGGGCCAACGTCCTGACTTTC. Amino acid sequence: CASSLGGPGANVLTF.

V and J are TRBV18 and TRBJ2-3, with 12 bases matching TRBD2. Germline V gene data show CDR1 as KGHSH and CDR2 as LQKENI. The V gene end was trimmed by 3 bases and the J gene end by 5 bases; junction bases not matched to a gene: 3. The CDR3 consists of 15 residues. CDR3 loop: CASSPLAGGQDTQYF. CDR3 DNA sequence: TGTGCCAGCTCACCTCTAGCGGGGGGGCAAGATACGCAGTATTTT.

This clone is large by share. The genes are TRBV9 and TRBJ2-1; 10 positions agree with TRBD2. V gave up 2 bases and J gave up 7 bases; unmatched junction bases: 9. The germline V gene has CDR1 SGDLS and CDR2 YYNGEE. The CDR3 has 16 residues. CDR3 sequence: CASSVGSSGGFNEQFF. The DNA for the CDR3 is TGTGCCAGCAGCGTCGGAAGTAGCGGGGGGTTTAATGAGCAGTTCTTC. The variable domain in full, completed from reference TRBV9 and TRBJ2-1, reads DSGVTQTPKHLITATGQRVTLRCSPRSGDLSVYWYQQSLDQGLQFLIQYYNGEERAKGNILERFSAQQFPDLHSELNLSSLELGDSALYFCASSVGSSGGFNEQFFGPGTRLTVL.

This clone has just a few counts. This rearrangement joins TRBV7-3 to TRBJ1-6, with TRBD1 matching over 8 bases. Trimming cost V 6 bases and J 6 bases; bases outside gene matches: 10. The CDR3 is made up of 16 amino acids. CDR1 SGHTA and CDR2 FQGTGA come from the germline V gene. The CDR3 loop reads CASSSGQVGGNSPLHF. CDR3 DNA: TGTGCCAGCAGTTCGGGACAGGTCGGTGGTAATTCACCCCTCCACTTT. Supplemented by reference TRBV7-3 and TRBJ1-6, the full variable domain reads GAGVSQTPSNKVTEKGKYVELRCDPISGHTALYWYRQSLGQGPEFLIYFQGTGAADDSGLPNDRFFAVRPEGSVSTLKIQRTERGDSAVYLCASSSGQVGGNSPLHFGNGTRLTVT.

This sequence joins TRBV5-4 and TRBJ2-3; 15 bases are shared with TRBD2. The J segment lost 2 bases and the V segment lost 3 bases, leaving 7 bases of the junction unmatched. The CDR3 contains 18 residues. Germline loops: CDR1 SGHNT, CDR2 YYREEE (reference sequence). The CDR3 nucleotides are TGTGCCAGCAGCTCAGGACTAGCGGGGGGGAGAAACACAGATACGCAGTATTTT. This codes for CASSSGLAGGRNTDTQYF.

The chain employs TRBV9 and TRBJ1-4, with D possibly matching TRBD1 (6 bases). Trimming stripped 3 bases from V and 0 bases from J, with 12 bases between. Germline V gene lookup returns CDR1 SGDLS and CDR2 YYNGEE. The CDR3 totals 16 residues. The CDR3: CASSEQGGATNEKLFF. In DNA, the CDR3 is TGTGCCAGCAGCGAACAGGGAGGGGCAACTAATGAAAAACTGTTTTTT. Full variable domain (missing parts from reference TRBV9 and TRBJ1-4): DSGVTQTPKHLITATGQRVTLRCSPRSGDLSVYWYQQSLDQGLQFLIQYYNGEERAKGNILERFSAQQFPDLHSELNLSSLELGDSALYFCASSEQGGATNEKLFFGSGTQLSVL.

V is TRBV4-1 and J is TRBJ2-7, with D tentatively TRBD1 (6 bases). V lost 1 base to trimming and J lost 2 bases, with 12 bases between them. This CDR3 has 15 amino acids. Germline V gene data show CDR1 as MGHRA and CDR2 as YSYEKL. This CDR3 is CASSQGEGGPYEQYF. The CDR3, as DNA: TGCGCCAGCAGCCAAGGTGAAGGGGGTCCCTACGAGCAGTACTTC.

The rearrangement joins TRBV28 to TRBJ1-2, with D unresolved. Trimming removed 1 base from V and 4 bases from J, with 7 bases in between. CDR1 and CDR2 from the germline V gene are MDHEN and SYDVKM. This CDR3 has 13 amino acids. The CDR3, as DNA: TGTGCCAGCAGTTTATTCAGGAGCTATGGCTACACCTTC. Its protein is CASSLFRSYGYTF.

This clone was seen a handful of times. The chain combines TRBV7-9 with TRBJ1-2, with D perhaps TRBD1 (6 bases). The CDR3 runs 14 residues. Germline-derived CDR1 and CDR2 are SEHNR and FQNEAQ (reference sequence). The V gene lost 5 bases and the J gene lost 4 bases, with 14 bases spanning the gap. CDR3 nucleotides: TGTGCCAGCAGCCTCACGGACAGCATCTATGGCTACACCTTC. Amino acids: CASSLTDSIYGYTF.

This clone was seen a handful of times. The rearrangement uses TRBV4-1 and TRBJ2-4; the D is unclear. Germline assignment: CDR1 MGHRA and CDR2 YSYEKL. Between the trimmed V and J ends, which lost 3 bases and 3 bases, there was a span of 9 bases. This CDR3 has 14 residues. CDR3 residues: CASSQTGSKNIQYF. The CDR3 DNA reads as TGCGCCAGCAGCCAGACTGGCAGCAAAAACATTCAGTACTTC.

The sample holds one count of this clone. This chain links TRBV6-1 with TRBJ2-7; 10 nucleotides match TRBD1. Germline CDR1 reads MNHNS; CDR2 reads SASEGT. This CDR3 region has 13 residues. Trimming removed 4 bases from V and 5 bases from J; junction bases left unmatched: 2. The CDR3 protein is CASSVGTGDEQYF. The CDR3 DNA is TGTGCCAGCAGTGTCGGGACAGGGGACGAGCAGTACTTC.

The chain employs TRBV19 and TRBJ1-5, with no clear D. V lost 5 bases, J lost 5 bases, and 16 bases lay in between. Germline V gene lookup returns CDR1 LNHDA and CDR2 SQIVND (reference sequence). This CDR3 has 15 residues. The CDR3 DNA sequence: TGTGCCAGTAGTGAATGGGTTAACGCCGATCAGCCCCAGCATTTT. It is translated as CASSEWVNADQPQHF.

The V call is TRBV7-9, the J call TRBJ2-7; TRBD1 is a possible D gene (6 bases). Trimming stripped 5 bases from V and 7 bases from J, with 15 bases between. The length of the CDR3 is 13 residues. CDR1 and CDR2 from the germline V gene are SEHNR and FQNEAQ (reference sequence). The DNA for the CDR3 is TGTGCCAGCAGCCTTAAAACAGGGCGAGAGCAGTACTTC. Translated: CASSLKTGREQYF.

V is TRBV15 and J is TRBJ1-6; D uncertain. V was cut by 1 base and J by 1 base, with 8 bases left in between. The CDR3 spans 16 residues. CDR1 is LNHNV and CDR2 is YYDKDF in the germline V gene (reference sequence). CDR3: CATSRVGDSYNSPLHF. The CDR3, as DNA: TGTGCCACCAGCAGAGTGGGTGATTCCTATAATTCACCCCTCCACTTT.

The J gene is TRBJ2-5, the V gene TRBV5-1, with D perhaps TRBD1 or TRBD2 (6 bases each). Trimming took 0 bases from V and 4 from J, leaving 7 bases between them. Per germline, CDR1 SGHRS and CDR2 YFSETQ. The CDR3 is 13 residues long. The CDR3 spells CASSLGGAETQYF. The CDR3 DNA follows: TGCGCCAGCAGCTTGGGGGGGGCAGAGACCCAGTACTTC.

The rearrangement links TRBV19 to TRBJ2-1, with 9 bases identical to TRBD2. The CDR3 covers 15 residues. CDR1 is LNHDA, CDR2 SQIVND, per germline (reference sequence). J was trimmed by 8 bases and V by 7 bases; bases with no gene match: 12. CDR3 sequence reads: CASKRGGGAWDEQFF. DNA for the CDR3: TGTGCCAGTAAAAGGGGCGGGGGGGCCTGGGATGAGCAGTTCTTC.

The V call is TRBV9, the J call TRBJ1-2, with TRBD1 as a possible D gene (6 bases). The V end was cut by 4 bases, the J end by 9 bases, with 19 bases between. Germline V gene data show CDR1 as SGDLS and CDR2 as YYNGEE. This CDR3 has 14 amino acids. CDR3 region: CASSPSGDTRRYTF. The CDR3 nucleotides are TGTGCCAGCAGCCCCAGCGGGGACACCAGGCGCTACACCTTC. Full variable domain (remainder filled in from reference TRBV9 and TRBJ1-2): DSGVTQTPKHLITATGQRVTLRCSPRSGDLSVYWYQQSLDQGLQFLIQYYNGEERAKGNILERFSAQQFPDLHSELNLSSLELGDSALYFCASSPSGDTRRYTFGSGTRLTVV.

This clone came up a few times. The rearrangement links TRBV14 to TRBJ2-7, with 9 bases matching TRBD1. CDR1 SGHDN and CDR2 FVKESK come from the germline V gene. J was trimmed by 5 bases and V by 6 bases; bases with no gene match: 5. This CDR3 contains 13 residues. The CDR3 nucleotides read TGTGCCAGCAGGGGACAGGGCTCGAACGAGCAGTACTTC. Residues: CASRGQGSNEQYF.